Presented here are 21 T cell receptor beta chains from one specimen sequenced in a study of early T cells in non-severe SARS-CoV-2 infection. TCRdb itself ran the 5' RACE reads through MiXCR, one entry per CDR3 protein. The table lists more than 75,000 distinct CDR3 sequences, about 14% of them singletons. The sequenced sample consisted of whole blood. These TCRs come from an adult who was a healthcare worker with PCR-confirmed SARS-CoV-2 infection or an uninfected control (not recorded which).

The chain employs TRBV7-9 and TRBJ1-2, with no clear D. The CDR3 runs 13 residues. Germline V CDR1 and CDR2: SEHNR, FQNEAQ (reference sequence). Deletions cut 4 bases from V and 8 bases from J, with 14 bases between. The CDR3 DNA is TGTGCCAGCAGCTGGCAATACAGAGACGGCTACACCTTC. It specifies CASSWQYRDGYTF.

The rearrangement links TRBV20-1 to TRBJ1-5, with TRBD1 matching over 7 bases. Trimming cost V 3 bases and J 2 bases; bases outside gene matches: 7. The CDR3 extends over 15 amino acids. Looked up from germline, CDR1 is DFQATT and CDR2 is SNEGSKA (reference sequence). CDR3 protein: CSAREGGTGNQPQHF. The CDR3 DNA reads TGCAGTGCTAGGGAAGGGGGCACAGGCAATCAGCCCCAGCATTTT.

The chain carries TRBV28 and TRBJ1-5; D is perhaps TRBD1 (5 bases). This CDR3 comprises 14 residues. The germline V gene has CDR1 MDHEN and CDR2 SYDVKM. V dropped 6 bases and J dropped 11 bases, with 20 bases sitting between them. In nucleotides, the CDR3 is TGTGCCAGCAGGGGGGGGACGGCATTTTGGGCCCAGCATTTT. As protein: CASRGGTAFWAQHF.

The chain employs TRBV19 and TRBJ1-5; D is uncertain. The germline V gene encodes CDR1 LNHDA and CDR2 SQIVND (reference sequence). Trimming removed 10 bases at V and 9 bases at J, with 16 bases between. The CDR3 is 12 amino acids. The DNA of the CDR3 is TGTGCCACCCGGACCGCCGGATGGCCCCAGCATTTT. It specifies CATRTAGWPQHF.

This clonotype was seen ten or more times. This chain links TRBV10-3 with TRBJ1-2; possible D gene TRBD1, 5 bases. This CDR3 has 13 amino acids. The V end was cut by 3 bases, the J end by 5 bases, with 10 bases between. Germline assignment: CDR1 ENHRY and CDR2 SYGVKD. CDR3 amino acids: CAISDTGHYGYTF. The CDR3 DNA reads TGTGCCATCAGTGATACAGGCCATTATGGCTACACCTTC.

The CDR3: CASRTELNTEAFF. CDR3 nucleotides: TGTGCCAGCAGAACAGAACTGAACACTGAAGCTTTCTTT. The chain is built from TRBV25-1 and TRBJ1-1; no definite D call. The germline V gene has CDR1 MGHDK and CDR2 SYGVNS. V was pared by 6 bases and J by 0 bases, with 8 bases between. This CDR3 contains 13 residues.

The chain uses TRBV18 and TRBJ1-1, with D uncertain. The germline V gene encodes CDR1 KGHSH and CDR2 LQKENI. The CDR3 length is 14 residues. V shed 6 bases and J shed 4 bases, with 15 bases lying between them. CDR3 DNA sequence: TGTGCCAGCTCCCCGGGGATTGCGGGCACTGAAGCTTTCTTT. Encoded protein: CASSPGIAGTEAFF.

This clonotype was recorded many times. V gene TRBV29-1 combines with J gene TRBJ2-2; 7 bases agree with TRBD2. Germline lookup yields CDR1 SQVTM and CDR2 ANQGSEA. The CDR3 loop spans 11 amino acids. V dropped 7 bases and J dropped 7; count of bases not matched to a gene: 3. The CDR3: CSGRGVGELFF. The CDR3 bases are TGCAGCGGTCGGGGGGTCGGGGAGCTGTTTTTT.

In this sample, this clonotype turned up a few times. The V gene is TRBV12-3 or TRBV12-4, the J gene TRBJ1-1; the D is unclear. The CDR3 extends over 14 amino acids. V lost 4 bases and J lost 1, with 10 bases in between. DNA of the CDR3: TGTGCCAGCAGTTCCCGGTGGGCGAACACTGAAGCTTTCTTT. Amino acid sequence: CASSSRWANTEAFF.

This clonotype was counted ten times or more. J is TRBJ1-6 and V is TRBV10-2; D not resolved. Trimming pared 2 bases from V and 0 bases from J, leaving 5 bases between. CDR1 is WSHSY and CDR2 is SAAADI in the germline V gene. The CDR3 loop spans 15 amino acids. The CDR3 reads CASSEAGSYNSPLHF. The CDR3 DNA follows: TGCGCCAGCAGTGAGGCAGGCTCCTATAATTCACCCCTCCACTTT.

This clonotype was observed many times. The V and J genes are TRBV28 and TRBJ1-6, with D possibly matching TRBD1 (5 bases). Germline CDR1 MDHEN, CDR2 SYDVKM. Trimming took off 8 bases at V and 0 bases at J, with 17 bases between the two ends. This CDR3 spans 17 amino acids. The CDR3, as DNA: TGTGCCAGCGGGGGACTATTTGACTTCTCCTATAATTCACCCCTCCACTTT. The encoded protein is CASGGLFDFSYNSPLHF.

The genes are TRBV7-6 and TRBJ1-3, with 9 bases matching TRBD1. Germline CDR1 is SGHVS and CDR2 is FNYEAQ. The V gene end was trimmed by 1 base and the J gene end by 0 bases; junction bases not matched to a gene: 7. This CDR3 contains 18 residues. This CDR3 reads CASSLGTGTGSSGNTIYF. The CDR3 DNA reads TGTGCCAGCAGCTTAGGAACCGGGACAGGGAGCTCTGGAAACACCATATATTTT.

This clonotype turned up a few times. The chain combines TRBV11-2 with TRBJ1-1; maybe TRBD1 (5 bases). CDR3 size: 15 residues. Germline-derived CDR1 and CDR2 are SGHAT and FQNNGV. V was cut by 0 bases and J by 6 bases, with 14 bases left in between. The CDR3 DNA sequence: TGTGCCAGCAGCTTAGATCCCAGGGCTAACGCTGAAGCTTTCTTT. It yields the protein CASSLDPRANAEAFF.

This clonotype was picked up a small number of times. V and J are TRBV4-2 and TRBJ2-7, with D uncertain. Trimming cost V 0 bases and J 4 bases, with 4 bases left between them. Germline CDR1 and CDR2: LGHNA and YNFKEQ. CDR3 size: 12 residues. In DNA, the CDR3 is TGTGCCAGCAGCCAAGACCAGTACGAGCAGTACTTC. Residues: CASSQDQYEQYF.

This clonotype was counted many times. The chain links TRBV7-2 to TRBJ2-3; 8 bases map to TRBD2. The CDR3 has 15 residues. V was pared by 4 bases and J by 3 bases, with 6 bases of the junction left unmatched. Germline V gene data show CDR1 as SGHTA and CDR2 as FQGNSA. This chain's CDR3 is CASSWDRGGTDTQYF. CDR3 bases: TGTGCCAGCAGCTGGGATCGGGGGGGAACAGATACGCAGTATTTT. Drawing the rest from reference TRBV7-2 and TRBJ2-3, the complete variable domain is GAGVSQSPSNKVTEKGKDVELRCDPISGHTALYWYRQSLGQGLEFLIYFQGNSAPDKSGLPSDRFSAERTGGSVSTLTIQRTQQEDSAVYLCASSWDRGGTDTQYFGPGTRLTVL.

In its sample, this clonotype was seen a few times. The V call is TRBV5-1, the J call TRBJ1-1; D is unclear. The CDR3 runs to 14 residues. The V gene lost 8 bases and the J gene lost 1 base, with 15 bases spanning the gap. In germline, CDR1 is SGHRS, CDR2 YFSETQ. The CDR3 region has the DNA TGCGCCAGTTGGACGGATCCCGAGAACACTGAAGCTTTCTTT. It specifies CASWTDPENTEAFF.

This clonotype was picked up many times. The chain is built from TRBV28 and TRBJ1-5, with unresolved D. Trimming removed 3 bases from V and 0 bases from J, with 15 bases in between. This CDR3 has 17 amino acids. Germline assignment: CDR1 MDHEN and CDR2 SYDVKM. CDR3 DNA sequence: TGTGCCAGCAGTTTCCGAGGGCTGTTTTATAGCAATCAGCCCCAGCATTTT. This translates into CASSFRGLFYSNQPQHF.

This chain uses TRBV10-3 with TRBJ1-1; D is possibly TRBD1 (5 bases). The V end was cut by 9 bases, the J end by 1 base, with 12 bases between. Germline CDR1 reads ENHRY; CDR2 reads SYGVKD. This CDR3 comprises 13 residues. DNA for the CDR3: TGTGCCATGTCCTTCGGACAGAACACTGAAGCTTTCTTT. Amino acids: CAMSFGQNTEAFF.

In this sample, this clonotype turned up many times. V is TRBV7-8 and J is TRBJ1-6; 7 nucleotides line up with TRBD1. The V gene's germline CDR1 is SGHVS and CDR2 FQNEAQ. V shed 5 bases, J shed 7 bases, and the junction held 14 bases outside the gene matches. The CDR3 totals 17 residues. CDR3 DNA: TGTGCCAGCAGCCCTGTTCCGACAGGGCGAGTAAATTCACCCCTCCACTTT. It codes for CASSPVPTGRVNSPLHF.

This clonotype was picked up many times. The chain employs TRBV29-1 and TRBJ2-7; 7 bases map to TRBD2. The germline gives CDR1 SQVTM, CDR2 ANQGSEA. CDR3 length: 14 amino acids. The ends lost 2 bases at V and 2 bases at J; junction bases unmatched: 6. DNA of the CDR3: TGCAGCGTTGAAACGGGGGGTCGCGCCTACGAGCAGTACTTC. This encodes CSVETGGRAYEQYF.

This clonotype was found a few times. This chain connects TRBV7-2 to TRBJ1-5, with a tentative D call TRBD1 (5 bases). Per the germline V gene, CDR1 is SGHTA and CDR2 is FQGNSA. This CDR3 region has 16 residues. The V end was cut by 0 bases, the J end by 7 bases, with 16 bases between. The CDR3 sequence is CASSLARNLWGQPQHF. CDR3 coding DNA: TGTGCCAGCAGCTTAGCGCGGAACCTTTGGGGCCAGCCCCAGCATTTT. The variable domain in full, completed from reference TRBV7-2 and TRBJ1-5, reads GAGVSQSPSNKVTEKGKDVELRCDPISGHTALYWYRQSLGQGLEFLIYFQGNSAPDKSGLPSDRFSAERTGGSVSTLTIQRTQQEDSAVYLCASSLARNLWGQPQHFGDGTRLSIL.